This T cell receptor beta chain is from a study of tumor-infiltrating lymphocytes in primary liver carcinoma. Study as a whole: All patients had surgically resected primary liver carcinoma. The patients included men and women who were aged 30 to 69 years.

Both blood RNA, taken from unsorted whole blood, and germline DNA were extracted. Surgery was preceded by the collection of approximately 4.2 milliliters of peripheral blood. Germline-derived CDR1 and CDR2 are SEHNR and FQNEAQ (reference sequence). The CDR3 consists of 14 residues. V lost 5 bases, J lost 2 bases, and 4 bases stayed unmatched. A primer in the constant region served to generate TCR beta cDNA from about 470 ng of total RNA. Generation of the TCR beta libraries relied on three nested multiplex PCR rounds using slightly modified ARM-PCR. Two initial PCR rounds of about 11 cycles each paired TRBV1-TRBV30 forward primers with a C-beta reverse primer. TCRdb called the multiplex PCR reads again in MiXCR, with one record for every CDR3 protein. The data contain hundreds of thousands of distinct CDR3 sequences, about three fifths of them seen just once; the ten biggest clones take up about 17%.

The sequenced sample was peripheral blood. The V call is TRBV7-9, the J call TRBJ2-7, with 9 nucleotides matching TRBD2. This clonotype was sampled from a woman in her twenties or thirties with primary liver carcinoma and hepatitis B virus infection. The CDR3, as DNA: TGTGCCAGCAGCGCGACTAGCGGTCCCTACGAGCAGTACTTC. It codes for CASSATSGPYEQYF.